The 19 T cell receptor beta chains below come from one sample, sequenced in a study of cytomegalovirus exposure and HLA in healthy donors (TCRdb year 2017). The library was built by means of the immunoSEQ multiplex PCR assay. For the multiplex PCR, a mixture combining 60 forward primers for TCR Vbeta segments and 13 reverse primers for TCR Jbeta segments was used. The clones in this table, taken by TCRdb from immuneACCESS, are in-frame only. Not every clone is retained; where verified, under half of the shortfall comes from an unresolved V gene, and the cause of the rest is unknown. The sample data list tens of thousands of clones, and 60% to 85% of these were observed just once. Together, the top ten hold 7.5% to 8.5% of the sample. The sample was PBMCs. These receptors came from a man under 40 in good health and CMV-seropositive.

The chain is built from TRBV9 and TRBJ1-1; TRBD1 matches 9 bases. The CDR3 covers 14 residues. The ends lost 0 bases at V and 8 bases at J; junction bases unmatched: 5. Germline V gene lookup returns CDR1 SGDLS and CDR2 YYNGEE. The CDR3 DNA sequence: TGTGCCAGCAGCGTAGTAGATGGGACAGGGGAAGCTTTCTTT. Protein product: CASSVVDGTGEAFF.

The chain couples TRBV13 to TRBJ1-4, with no clear D. The length of the CDR3 is 17 residues. V was clipped by 4 bases and J by 5 bases, with 20 bases between them. CDR1 PRHDT and CDR2 FYEKMQ come from the germline V gene (reference sequence). The CDR3 loop is CASSSAVEGNINEKLFF. The CDR3 DNA reads TGTGCCAGCAGCTCTGCGGTGGAGGGCAATATAAATGAAAAACTGTTTTTT.

This sequence joins TRBV9 and TRBJ1-4; D not resolved. V was cut by 3 bases and J by 0 bases, with 12 bases left in between. Germline V gives CDR1 SGDLS, CDR2 YYNGEE. The CDR3 length is 16 residues. DNA for the CDR3: TGTGCCAGCAGCGCGTCACTTGTCGCAACTAATGAAAAACTGTTTTTT. Its protein product is CASSASLVATNEKLFF.

The gene calls are TRBV11-2 and TRBJ2-7, with D tentatively TRBD1 (5 bases). Germline lookup yields CDR1 SGHAT and CDR2 FQNNGV. The CDR3 spans 15 residues. V lost 2 bases and J lost 3, with 14 bases in between. CDR3 loop: CASSLKPGRVYEQYF. CDR3 nucleotide sequence: TGTGCCAGCAGCTTAAAGCCCGGCAGGGTCTACGAGCAGTACTTC.

As to this clone: Other DNA sequences from this sample encode an identical CDR3 as well. J is TRBJ2-7 and V is TRBV27; D might be TRBD1 (5 bases). The CDR3 extends over 14 amino acids. The V end was cut by 2 bases, the J end by 0 bases, with 8 bases between. Per germline, CDR1 MNHEY and CDR2 SMNVEV (reference sequence). CDR3 protein: CASSLDRNSYEQYF. CDR3 in DNA: TGTGCCAGCAGTTTAGACAGAAACTCCTACGAGCAGTACTTC.

The CDR3 loop is CAWSAKPGLGKTQYF. DNA of the CDR3: TGTGCCTGGAGTGCGAAACCGGGACTAGGGAAGACCCAGTACTTC. The rearrangement uses TRBV30 and TRBJ2-5; 8 bases fit TRBD2. The CDR3 has 15 residues. The germline V gene encodes CDR1 GTSNPN and CDR2 SVGIG (reference sequence). Trimming at V came to 1 base and at J to 6 bases, leaving 10 bases not matched to a gene.

This rearrangement joins TRBV11-2 to TRBJ2-4; 9 nucleotides align to TRBD1. CDR1 is SGHAT and CDR2 is FQNNGV in the germline V gene. V lost 5 bases to trimming and J lost 10 bases; unmatched junction nucleotides: 15. The CDR3 extends over 16 amino acids. Here the CDR3 DNA reads TGTGCCAGCAGCCAATCCGGGACAGGGAATATTCCTATTCAGTACTTC. It is translated as CASSQSGTGNIPIQYF.

The rearrangement links TRBV7-9 to TRBJ1-1, with a tentative D call TRBD1 (5 bases). This CDR3 comprises 17 residues. V lost 0 bases and J lost 0, with 14 bases in between. Germline CDR1 reads SEHNR; CDR2 reads FQNEAQ (reference sequence). This CDR3 is CASSLATQGRVNTEAFF. CDR3 bases: TGTGCCAGCAGCTTAGCTACTCAGGGTCGGGTGAACACTGAAGCTTTCTTT.

This chain joins TRBV6-5 and TRBJ1-5; 10 positions agree with TRBD1. V was pared by 6 bases and J by 9 bases, with 8 bases of the junction left unmatched. Germline CDR1 MNHEY, CDR2 SVGAGI. The CDR3 is 14 residues long. The CDR3: CASRRDRGLSPQHF. CDR3 coding DNA: TGTGCCAGCAGACGGGACAGGGGCCTATCGCCCCAGCATTTT.

The chain joins TRBV9 to TRBJ2-6, with D perhaps matching TRBD1 (5 bases). This CDR3 spans 18 amino acids. Germline V gene lookup returns CDR1 SGDLS and CDR2 YYNGEE. V was pared by 0 bases and J by 0 bases, with 13 bases between. CDR3 region: CASSVGTRQISGANVLTF. The CDR3 nucleotides read TGTGCCAGCAGCGTAGGTACCCGACAGATCTCTGGGGCCAACGTCCTGACTTTC. Full variable domain (remainder filled in from reference TRBV9 and TRBJ2-6): DSGVTQTPKHLITATGQRVTLRCSPRSGDLSVYWYQQSLDQGLQFLIQYYNGEERAKGNILERFSAQQFPDLHSELNLSSLELGDSALYFCASSVGTRQISGANVLTFGAGSRLTVL.

This rearrangement joins TRBV10-3 to TRBJ1-5; D remains ambiguous. From germline, CDR1 is ENHRY and CDR2 SYGVKD. Trimming took off 5 bases at V and 3 bases at J, with 17 bases between the two ends. The CDR3 length is 16 residues. The chain's CDR3 is CAISSTREGLNQPQHF. For the CDR3, the DNA is TGTGCCATCAGTTCCACCCGGGAGGGTCTCAATCAGCCCCAGCATTTT.

The rearrangement links TRBV9 to TRBJ2-5; TRBD1 agrees at 9 bases. The CDR3 length is 15 residues. Germline values: CDR1 SGDLS, CDR2 YYNGEE. The J segment lost 2 bases and the V segment lost 5 bases, leaving 7 bases of the junction unmatched. CDR3 amino acids: CASSDGQGMQETQYF. CDR3 in DNA: TGTGCCAGCAGTGACGGACAGGGGATGCAAGAGACCCAGTACTTC.

This chain connects TRBV19 to TRBJ1-5; no clear D. The length of the CDR3 is 15 residues. The germline CDR1 and CDR2 sequences are LNHDA and SQIVND (reference sequence). The V end lost 0 bases, the J end lost 5 bases, and 11 bases lay between the germline ends. The CDR3 here is CASSIEGRWDQPQHF. DNA for the CDR3: TGTGCCAGTAGTATAGAGGGCCGGTGGGATCAGCCCCAGCATTTT.

The chain couples TRBV9 to TRBJ1-1, with TRBD1 identical over 7 bases. V was clipped by 3 bases and J by 1 base; unmatched bases: 6. The CDR3 contains 15 residues. Per the germline V gene, CDR1 is SGDLS and CDR2 is YYNGEE. CDR3 sequence: CASSASGQPNTEAFF. CDR3 nucleotides: TGTGCCAGCAGCGCCTCGGGACAGCCGAACACTGAAGCTTTCTTT.

The chain carries TRBV7-9 and TRBJ1-1; weak D call: TRBD1 (5 bases). CDR3 size: 14 residues. Germline V CDR1 and CDR2: SEHNR, FQNEAQ (reference sequence). Trimming cost V 5 bases and J 1 base, with 11 bases left between them. CDR3 region: CASSPDTGNTEAFF. DNA for the CDR3: TGTGCCAGCAGCCCCGATACAGGGAACACTGAAGCTTTCTTT.

This chain links TRBV29-1 with TRBJ1-2; D ambiguous. V lost 5 bases and J 5 bases, leaving 9 bases between the germline ends. CDR3 length equals 11 residues. Germline V lookup: CDR1 SQVTM, CDR2 ANQGSEA. The chain's CDR3 is CSVSPGYGYTF. The CDR3 DNA reads as TGCAGCGTTTCACCGGGTTATGGCTACACCTTC.

This sequence joins TRBV9 and TRBJ1-3; 7 bases map to TRBD1. The germline V gene has CDR1 SGDLS and CDR2 YYNGEE. The V gene end was trimmed by 4 bases and the J gene end by 2 bases; junction bases not matched to a gene: 3. The CDR3 contains 14 residues. The CDR3 sequence: CASSKDRAGNTIYF. The CDR3 bases are TGTGCCAGCAGCAAAGACAGGGCTGGAAACACCATATATTTT.

The gene calls are TRBV28 and TRBJ1-6; a weak D match, TRBD1 (5 bases). This CDR3 comprises 17 residues. V gave up 3 bases and J gave up 10 bases, with 22 bases separating them. From germline, CDR1 is MDHEN and CDR2 SYDVKM. The CDR3 loop is CASSFEGPSPGLSPLHF. In nucleotides, the CDR3 is TGTGCCAGCAGTTTCGAAGGACCGAGTCCAGGGTTATCACCCCTCCACTTT.

The CDR3 reads CASSGTGLKIGELFF. In nucleotides, the CDR3 is TGTGCCAGCAGTGGGACAGGGTTAAAGATCGGGGAGCTGTTTTTT. V gene TRBV6-1 combines with J gene TRBJ2-2; 8 bases agree with TRBD1. The CDR3 contains 15 residues. V was clipped by 4 bases and J by 7 bases; unmatched bases: 8. The germline gives CDR1 MNHNS, CDR2 SASEGT.